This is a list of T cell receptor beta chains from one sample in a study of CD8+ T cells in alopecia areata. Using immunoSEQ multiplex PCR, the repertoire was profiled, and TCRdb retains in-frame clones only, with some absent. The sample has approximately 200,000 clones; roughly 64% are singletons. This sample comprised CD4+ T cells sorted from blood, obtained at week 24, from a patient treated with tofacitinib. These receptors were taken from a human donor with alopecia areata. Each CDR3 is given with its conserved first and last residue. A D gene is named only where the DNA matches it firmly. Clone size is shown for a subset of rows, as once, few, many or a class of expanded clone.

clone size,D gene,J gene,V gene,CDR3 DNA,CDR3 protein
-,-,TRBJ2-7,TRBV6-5,TGTGCCAGCAGTTACTCCTTGGGGCGGGCTACGGAGCAGTACTTC,CASSYSLGRATEQYF
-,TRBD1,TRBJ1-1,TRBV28,TGTGCCAGCAGCTCAACCGGGACAGCTAACACTGAAGCTTTCTTT,CASSSTGTANTEAFF
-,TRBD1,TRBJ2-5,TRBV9,TGTGCCAGCAGCGGAGGGACAGGGAAAGAGACCCAGTACTTC,CASSGGTGKETQYF
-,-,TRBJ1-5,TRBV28,TGTGCCAGCAGGACCTATTTGGAAGGGAATCAGCCCCAGCATTTT,CASRTYLEGNQPQHF
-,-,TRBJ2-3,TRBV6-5,TGTGCCAGCAGTTACCGACGCGGCGATACGCAGTATTTT,CASSYRRGDTQYF
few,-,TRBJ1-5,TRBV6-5,TGTGCCAGCGGACGACCAAATCAGCCCCAGCATTTT,CASGRPNQPQHF
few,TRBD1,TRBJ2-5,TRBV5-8,TGTGCCAGCAGCTTGGCAGGGACAGGGTACCAAGAGACCCAGTACTTC,CASSLAGTGYQETQYF
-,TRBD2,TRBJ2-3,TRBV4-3,TGCGCCAGCAGCCAAGATTTTGGCGGGAGGCGCACAGATACGCAGTATTTT,CASSQDFGGRRTDTQYF
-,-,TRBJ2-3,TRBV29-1,TGCAGCGTTCACCAAAACAATGGGGGGAATACGCAGTATTTT,CSVHQNNGGNTQYF
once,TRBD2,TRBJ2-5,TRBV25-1,TGTGCCAGCAGCCCCCGGACTAGCCAAGAGACCCAGTACTTC,CASSPRTSQETQYF
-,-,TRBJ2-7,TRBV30,TGTGCCTGGAGTGTCTGGGGATACGAGCAGTACTTC,CAWSVWGYEQYF
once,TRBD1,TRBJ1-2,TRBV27,TGTGCCAGCAAAAATCGGGACAGGGATCTCTATGGCTACACCTTC,CASKNRDRDLYGYTF
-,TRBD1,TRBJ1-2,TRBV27,TGTGCCAGCAGTGACAGGGGGCGAAGCTATGGCTACACCTTC,CASSDRGRSYGYTF
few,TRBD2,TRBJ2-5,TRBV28,TGTGCCAGCAGGCGACTAGCGGGAGCGGAGACCCAGTACTTC,CASRRLAGAETQYF
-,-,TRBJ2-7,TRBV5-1,TGCGCCAGCAGCTTGGCCACCGGGCTCGGGAACTACGAGCAGTACTTC,CASSLATGLGNYEQYF
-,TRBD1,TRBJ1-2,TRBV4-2,TGTGCCAGCAGCCAAGTGCCGGGAACAGGGGCTAACTATGGCTACACCTTC,CASSQVPGTGANYGYTF